This TCR beta chain came from a study of vaccination effects on CD4 cells after COVID-19. Study results and caveats: Infection-derived and vaccine-derived clones contracted markedly late after vaccination. Healthy vaccinees' vaccine-induced clones included only 1 of 255 that recognized common cold coronaviruses.

The trim removed 4 bases at V and 2 bases at J, leaving 7 bases unmatched. Germline values: CDR1 MNHEY, CDR2 SVGAGI. The CDR3 spans 15 residues. Worth noting for this clone: Its cognate antigen is unknown.

Sequencing was preceded by expansion of antigen-specific CD4+ T cells with viral peptide pools in the ViraFEST assay. An approximately ten-day culture period preceded the isolation of CD4+ T cells. The vaccine recipients had no prior SARS-CoV-2 infection, with negative nucleocapsid antibodies. Each culture had half its medium swapped for IL-2 medium on days 3 and 7. Sequenced by immunoSEQ multiplex PCR; TCRdb stores in-frame clones only, minus some. The sample consists of more than 35,000 clones, about three fifths of them appearing once. The chain uses TRBV6-5 and TRBJ2-7, with 8 positions matching TRBD2. Here the sequenced sample was CD4+ T cells from PBMCs cultured with HCoV-OC43 spike peptides, taken before COVID-19 vaccination. Subset of the sample: HCoV-OC43 spike overlapping peptide pool stimulation. This receptor was obtained from a human donor who received a COVID-19 vaccine. CDR3 amino acids: CASSFSGDPTYEQYF. As DNA, the CDR3 is TGTGCCAGCAGTTTTAGCGGGGACCCCACCTACGAGCAGTACTTC.